Below are 23 T cell receptor beta chains sequenced from a single sample in a study of shared clonotypes between healthy human individuals. The table came from immunoSEQ multiplex PCR; TCRdb's copy has only in-frame clones and leaves some out. This table holds around 600,000 clones, 98% found once. It was CD45RO-negative cells, positively selected for CCR7, that made up naive CD8 cells, with terminally differentiated effector memory CD45RA+ cells excluded. Sequencing was done on a sample of naive CD8+ T cells sorted from blood. The receptors derive from a man aged 25 to 40 in good health.

This chain joins TRBV7-9 and TRBJ2-7, with 7 bases matching TRBD2. J was trimmed by 3 bases and V by 5 bases; bases with no gene match: 1. CDR1 is SEHNR, CDR2 FQNEAQ, per germline (reference sequence). This CDR3 has 12 residues. CDR3 in DNA: TGTGCCAGCAGCGGGAGGGACTACGAGCAGTACTTC. It codes for CASSGRDYEQYF.

This chain links TRBV11-2 with TRBJ2-1, with D unclear. The CDR3 sequence is 11 residues long. The germline V and J ends were trimmed by 2 bases and 10 bases, with 6 bases remaining between them. From germline, CDR1 is SGHAT and CDR2 FQNNGV. The CDR3, as DNA: TGTGCCAGCAGCTTAATAGGAGAGCAGTTCTTC. It encodes CASSLIGEQFF.

This chain joins TRBV6-6 and TRBJ2-2; D gene unclear. Germline values: CDR1 MNHNY, CDR2 SVGAGI (reference sequence). The V and J ends lost 7 bases and 3 bases respectively, with 3 bases between them. This CDR3 has 11 amino acids. CDR3 residues: CASTHTGELFF. The DNA of the CDR3 is TGTGCCAGCACCCACACCGGGGAGCTGTTTTTT.

This clone occurred once. The chain employs TRBV5-1 and TRBJ2-3, with 7 bases fitting TRBD2. Germline CDR1 reads SGHRS; CDR2 reads YFSETQ. V gave up 4 bases and J gave up 4 bases; unmatched junction bases: 15. This CDR3 is built from 17 residues. CDR3 region: CASSVTLAPYGPDTQYF. Written as DNA, the CDR3 is TGCGCCAGCAGCGTCACACTAGCGCCATATGGACCAGATACGCAGTATTTT.

This rearrangement joins TRBV7-9 to TRBJ1-1, with 9 bases that match TRBD1. CDR1 SEHNR and CDR2 FQNEAQ come from the germline V gene (reference sequence). J lost 2 bases, V lost 7 bases, and 11 bases had no gene match. CDR3 length: 16 residues. The CDR3 reads CASTQRGQGFNTEAFF. The CDR3, as DNA: TGTGCCAGCACCCAAAGGGGACAGGGATTTAACACTGAAGCTTTCTTT.

This chain connects TRBV7-9 to TRBJ2-5; D is possibly TRBD1 (6 bases). Germline CDR1 SEHNR, CDR2 FQNEAQ (reference sequence). This CDR3 comprises 13 residues. With 4 bases removed from V and 3 bases from J, the gap between germline ends came to 9 bases. The CDR3 loop is CASSSRTEETQYF. For the CDR3, the DNA is TGTGCCAGCAGCTCTAGGACAGAAGAGACCCAGTACTTC.

The chain carries TRBV27 and TRBJ2-2; D is unresolved. The CDR3 sequence is 14 residues long. Trimming cost V 4 bases and J 6 bases, with 12 bases left between them. Germline V gene lookup returns CDR1 MNHEY and CDR2 SMNVEV (reference sequence). The CDR3 DNA follows: TGTGCCAGCAGTTACTCTTGGGGTGCCGGGGAGCTGTTTTTT. The encoded protein is CASSYSWGAGELFF.

The rearrangement joins TRBV29-1 to TRBJ2-7; TRBD1 agrees at 12 bases. V dropped 4 bases and J dropped 5; count of bases not matched to a gene: 15. The CDR3 has 17 amino acids. CDR1 is SQVTM and CDR2 is ANQGSEA in the germline V gene. CDR3 protein: CSVGAINGTGGLDEQYF. The CDR3 nucleotides are TGCAGCGTTGGCGCCATTAACGGGACAGGGGGCTTGGACGAGCAGTACTTC.

This clone occurred once. CDR3 DNA sequence: TGTGCCAGCAGCGTAGGACAGGGGGCCGACTCCTACGAGCAGTACTTC. Protein product: CASSVGQGADSYEQYF. The rearrangement joins TRBV9 to TRBJ2-7, with 10 nucleotides matching TRBD1. The V gene's germline CDR1 is SGDLS and CDR2 YYNGEE. CDR3 length equals 16 residues. Losses at the gene ends were 0 bases for V and 0 bases for J; bases not matched to a gene: 3.

The rearrangement uses TRBV27 and TRBJ2-3; 7 positions agree with TRBD2. CDR3 length: 16 amino acids. J lost 9 bases, V lost 7 bases, and 19 bases had no gene match. Germline V gene lookup returns CDR1 MNHEY and CDR2 SMNVEV (reference sequence). CDR3 sequence (DNA): TGTGCCAGCACCCAGTCCCGAGCCGGGGGGTTGAGCACGCAGTATTTT. It translates to CASTQSRAGGLSTQYF.

The CDR3 DNA reads TGTGCCAGCAGCCCCACTAGTCAGGAGGCCAATGAGCAGTTCTTC. This codes for CASSPTSQEANEQFF. The chain employs TRBV7-9 and TRBJ2-1, with TRBD2 as a possible D gene (5 bases). This CDR3 has 15 residues. The V and J ends lost 5 bases and 6 bases respectively, with 17 bases between them. Germline V gives CDR1 SEHNR, CDR2 FQNEAQ (reference sequence).

This clone showed up just a few times. V is TRBV2 and J is TRBJ2-2; 7 nucleotides align to TRBD1. J gave up 13 bases and V 6 bases, and 14 bases lay outside the gene matches. Germline CDR1 SNHLY, CDR2 FYNNEI. This CDR3 is built from 14 residues. The CDR3 is CASSENGQARGLFF. CDR3 coding DNA: TGTGCCAGCAGCGAAAATGGACAGGCCCGGGGGCTGTTTTTT.

V usage is TRBV4-3 and J usage is TRBJ1-1; no firm D call. In germline, CDR1 is LGHNA, CDR2 YSLEER. The CDR3 spans 15 residues. The V end was cut by 0 bases, the J end by 2 bases, with 10 bases between. CDR3 in DNA: TGCGCCAGCAGCCAAGACGGGGTTTCCAACACTGAAGCTTTCTTT. Encoded protein: CASSQDGVSNTEAFF.

The chain combines TRBV11-2 with TRBJ2-7; D possibly corresponds to TRBD2 (7 bases). The CDR3 length is 15 residues. Deletions cut 8 bases from V and 9 bases from J, with 26 bases between. CDR1 and CDR2 from the germline V gene are SGHAT and FQNNGV. For the CDR3, the DNA is TGTGCCAGCCTTGGGGGGGGACACCCCTCCGCGGGGCAGTACTTC. Translated, it gives CASLGGGHPSAGQYF.

The V gene is TRBV5-1, the J gene TRBJ2-1; no definite D call. V lost 6 bases to trimming and J lost 2 bases, with 6 bases between them. CDR1 is SGHRS and CDR2 is YFSETQ in the germline V gene. The CDR3 is 12 residues long. CDR3 sequence: CASTDPYNEQFF. CDR3 in DNA: TGCGCCAGCACGGACCCCTACAATGAGCAGTTCTTC. The variable domain in full, completed from reference TRBV5-1 and TRBJ2-1, reads KAGVTQTPRYLIKTRGQQVTLSCSPISGHRSVSWYQQTPGQGLQFLFEYFSETQRNKGNFPGRFSGRQFSNSRSEMNVSTLELGDSALYLCASTDPYNEQFFGPGTRLTVL.

This clone appeared once. The genes are TRBV14 and TRBJ2-1; maybe TRBD2 (6 bases). V lost 4 bases and J 5 bases, leaving 12 bases between the germline ends. CDR3 length: 14 residues. Germline V gives CDR1 SGHDN, CDR2 FVKESK. CDR3 amino acids: CASSPREFHNEQFF. The CDR3 DNA follows: TGTGCCAGCAGCCCGCGGGAATTCCACAATGAGCAGTTCTTC.

This clone was observed once. J is TRBJ1-1 and V is TRBV5-5, with D possibly TRBD1 on 6 matching bases. CDR3 length: 18 residues. Per germline, CDR1 SGHKS and CDR2 YYEKEE (reference sequence). The V end lost 1 base, the J end lost 1 base, and 20 bases lay between the germline ends. CDR3 amino acids: CASSLLAGAFLGNTEAFF. For the CDR3, the DNA is TGTGCCAGCAGCTTGTTGGCAGGGGCGTTCCTTGGGAACACTGAAGCTTTCTTT.

V gene TRBV27 combines with J gene TRBJ2-1; the match to TRBD2 covers 10 bases. After removal of 7 bases from V and 7 bases from J, the junction contained 13 bases not matched to a gene. This CDR3 region has 16 residues. The germline V gene has CDR1 MNHEY and CDR2 SMNVEV (reference sequence). In DNA form, the CDR3 reads TGTGCCAGCATTCCTCGATGGTCTAGCGGGAGAAATGAGCAGTTCTTC. This encodes CASIPRWSSGRNEQFF.

The rearrangement uses TRBV25-1 and TRBJ2-1, with 13 bases aligning to TRBD2. The CDR3 loop spans 16 amino acids. After removal of 4 bases from V and 7 bases from J, the junction contained 7 bases not matched to a gene. Germline V CDR1 and CDR2: MGHDK, SYGVNS. DNA of the CDR3: TGTGCCAGCAGTGCATTACTAGCGGGAGGGGGGAATGAGCAGTTCTTC. Translation gives CASSALLAGGGNEQFF.

The CDR3 DNA sequence: TGTGCCAGCAGCCAGACAGGGGGATTGAGATCTTTTGGAAAGCAGTACTTC. This codes for CASSQTGGLRSFGKQYF. The genes are TRBV14 and TRBJ2-7; 9 positions match TRBD1. V gave up 3 bases and J gave up 8 bases; unmatched junction bases: 17. The CDR3 contains 17 residues. The germline gives CDR1 SGHDN, CDR2 FVKESK.

V is TRBV28 and J is TRBJ2-7; weak D call: TRBD2 (5 bases). Germline values: CDR1 MDHEN, CDR2 SYDVKM. The CDR3 consists of 15 residues. Trimming stripped 6 bases from V and 1 base from J, with 16 bases between. The CDR3 bases are TGTGCCAGCAGCCTCAGAGCGGATTTATCCTACGAGCAGTACTTC. This sequence encodes CASSLRADLSYEQYF.

This chain joins TRBV29-1 and TRBJ2-2, with D uncertain. This CDR3 has 13 residues. The V end lost 8 bases, the J end lost 1 base, and 11 bases lay between the germline ends. The germline CDR1 and CDR2 sequences are SQVTM and ANQGSEA. The CDR3 DNA follows: TGCAGCTACCGCATCAGGAACACCGGGGAGCTGTTTTTT. Translated, it gives CSYRIRNTGELFF.

This sequence joins TRBV7-8 and TRBJ1-1; 10 bases are a match to TRBD1. V shed 0 bases and J 7 bases; nucleotides not matched to a gene: 8. From germline, CDR1 is SGHVS and CDR2 FQNEAQ. This CDR3 comprises 16 residues. In nucleotides, the CDR3 is TGTGCCAGCAGCTTAGCGCTAATGGGACAGGGGATTGAAGCTTTCTTT. Its translation: CASSLALMGQGIEAFF.